These 27 T cell receptor beta chains originate from one sample sequenced in a study of Graves' ophthalmopathy and Graves' hyperthyroidism. Amplification of TCR beta CDR3 regions used RNA transcripts. Following a first-round RT-PCR that used HTBI primers, a second-round multiplex PCR was carried out. TCRdb reprocessed the multiplex PCR reads with MiXCR, giving one entry per CDR3 protein. The repertoire has under 350,000 distinct CDR3 sequences, about a sixth of them found once; the top ten carry 9% to 15%. The sample taken for sequencing was peripheral blood. These receptor sequences come from an adult man with Graves' ophthalmopathy.

In its sample, this clonotype was seen many times. V gene TRBV5-1 combines with J gene TRBJ1-1, with D hard to call. This CDR3 is built from 15 residues. The V gene's germline CDR1 is SGHRS and CDR2 YFSETQ. Between the trimmed V and J ends, which lost 0 bases and 1 base, there was a span of 10 bases. The CDR3 sequence: CASSLVQIKNTEAFF. The CDR3 DNA sequence: TGCGCCAGCAGCTTGGTACAGATCAAGAACACTGAAGCTTTCTTT.

The DNA of the CDR3 is TGTGCCAGCAGTTTGGGGACAGGGCCCACTGAAGCTTTCTTT. It is translated as CASSLGTGPTEAFF. The gene calls are TRBV12-3 or TRBV12-4 and TRBJ1-1; 9 positions agree with TRBD1. The CDR3 loop spans 14 amino acids. The trim removed 3 bases at V and 4 bases at J, leaving 3 bases unmatched.

In this sample, this clonotype turned up many times. The chain joins TRBV11-1 to TRBJ1-3, with 7 bases fitting TRBD1. Unmatched junction bases numbered 6, after V lost 4 bases and J lost 0 bases. The CDR3 runs 16 residues. Germline V lookup: CDR1 SGHAT, CDR2 FQDESV (reference sequence). CDR3 coding DNA: TGTGCCAGCAGCTCACCCCGGACAGGCTCTGGAAACACCATATATTTT. Its protein is CASSSPRTGSGNTIYF.

In this sample, this clonotype turned up many times. The genes are TRBV7-2 and TRBJ2-5, with 11 bases lining up with TRBD2. CDR1 is SGHTA and CDR2 is FQGNSA in the germline V gene. This CDR3 is built from 15 residues. The J segment lost 4 bases and the V segment lost 4 bases, leaving 5 bases of the junction unmatched. The CDR3 region is CASSSGTSGGETQYF. The CDR3 DNA is TGTGCCAGCAGCTCCGGGACTAGCGGTGGAGAGACCCAGTACTTC.

This clonotype has a count of ten or more. The rearrangement uses TRBV6-5 and TRBJ2-7; 7 bases fit TRBD1. Trimming cost V 7 bases and J 4 bases; bases outside gene matches: 7. The CDR3 spans 13 residues. Per the germline V gene, CDR1 is MNHEY and CDR2 is SVGAGI. CDR3 DNA: TGTGCCAGCATCGAGGGGGCGCGTTACGAGCAGTACTTC. It translates to CASIEGARYEQYF.

There are many counts of this clonotype. V is TRBV14 and J is TRBJ2-7, with 10 bases that match TRBD2. This CDR3 has 14 residues. CDR1 and CDR2 (germline): SGHDN, FVKESK. With V trimmed by 3 bases and J by 6 bases, 5 bases remained unmatched. In nucleotides, the CDR3 is TGTGCCAGCAGCCAGAGCGGGAGGGCCTCCGAGCAGTACTTC. Amino acid sequence: CASSQSGRASEQYF.

This clonotype was recorded at least ten times. The chain employs TRBV6-5 and TRBJ1-2; 8 bases agree with TRBD1. Looked up from germline, CDR1 is MNHEY and CDR2 is SVGAGI. V lost 8 bases, J lost 6 bases, and 14 bases stayed unmatched. CDR3 length: 15 amino acids. This CDR3 reads CASLPQGVNSDGYTF. In DNA, the CDR3 is TGTGCCAGCCTTCCACAGGGGGTAAATTCGGATGGCTACACCTTC.

This clonotype was seen ten or more times. The chain is built from TRBV3-1 and TRBJ1-5; possible D gene TRBD1, 5 bases. CDR3 size: 14 residues. Looked up from germline, CDR1 is LGHDT and CDR2 is YNNKEL (reference sequence). Trimming took off 4 bases at V and 6 bases at J, with 13 bases between the two ends. For the CDR3, the DNA is TGTGCCAGCAGCCCCGGGACGCTTGGTCAGCCCCAGCATTTT. It encodes CASSPGTLGQPQHF.

The chain has TRBV6-1 and TRBJ1-1; no clear D gene. Germline values: CDR1 MNHNS, CDR2 SASEGT. Trimming took off 0 bases at V and 9 bases at J, with 14 bases between the two ends. The length of the CDR3 is 14 residues. CDR3 amino acids: CASSEAEGRIKAFF. The CDR3 bases are TGTGCCAGCAGTGAAGCTGAAGGGCGCATAAAAGCTTTCTTT.

This clonotype was picked up many times. V is TRBV6-5 and J is TRBJ2-7, with 8 positions matching TRBD1. Trimming at V came to 6 bases and at J to 3 bases, leaving 7 bases not matched to a gene. The CDR3 runs to 14 residues. Per germline, CDR1 MNHEY and CDR2 SVGAGI. CDR3: CASRLRDRLYEQYF. In DNA form, the CDR3 reads TGTGCCAGCAGACTCCGGGACAGGCTCTACGAGCAGTACTTC.

This clonotype came up many times. The chain carries TRBV5-5 and TRBJ2-7; D gene uncertain. The V end lost 4 bases, the J end lost 0 bases, and 14 bases lay between the germline ends. The CDR3 covers 15 residues. CDR1 is SGHKS, CDR2 YYEKEE, per germline (reference sequence). The CDR3 DNA is TGTGCCAGCAGCCCCCCCGACTCGAGCTCCTACGAGCAGTACTTC. This gives the protein CASSPPDSSSYEQYF.

Ten or more counts support this clonotype. The chain links TRBV9 to TRBJ2-7, with unresolved D. Germline CDR1 and CDR2: SGDLS and YYNGEE. Trimming took 5 bases from V and 0 from J, leaving 15 bases between them. The CDR3 sequence is 15 residues long. Here the CDR3 DNA reads TGTGCCAGCAGACCCCCTCGTGGCGCCTCCTACGAGCAGTACTTC. Translating gives CASRPPRGASYEQYF.

This clonotype came up many times. The chain employs TRBV12-3 or TRBV12-4 and TRBJ1-2; 7 bases line up with TRBD1. The CDR3 totals 14 residues. Losses at the gene ends were 6 bases for V and 6 bases for J; bases not matched to a gene: 10. The CDR3 DNA sequence: TGTGCCAGCAGGCCGACAACAGGGGACGATGGCTACACCTTC. Protein: CASRPTTGDDGYTF.

For the CDR3, the DNA is TGCAGCGTCCCGGGCCCGGGGGGCAATCAGCCCCAGCATTTT. It encodes CSVPGPGGNQPQHF. The chain uses TRBV29-1 and TRBJ1-5; a weak D match, TRBD1 (5 bases). Germline V gives CDR1 SQVTM, CDR2 ANQGSEA. Trimming shortened V by 6 bases and J by 2 bases, and 14 bases separated the two germline ends. The CDR3 sequence is 14 residues long.

This clonotype was seen repeatedly, ten times or more. This chain links TRBV20-1 with TRBJ2-5; 7 bases are a match to TRBD2. With 5 bases clipped from V and 7 bases from J, the junction kept 4 bases outside the gene matches. Germline CDR1 is DFQATT and CDR2 is SNEGSKA (reference sequence). The CDR3 sequence is 11 residues long. In DNA, the CDR3 is TGCAGTGCTCTATCGGGGGGGACCCAGTACTTC. This gives the protein CSALSGGTQYF.

The chain uses TRBV20-1 and TRBJ2-6; D not resolved. CDR1 is DFQATT and CDR2 is SNEGSKA in the germline V gene (reference sequence). Trimming cost V 4 bases and J 0 bases, with 4 bases left between them. CDR3 length: 13 amino acids. CDR3 in DNA: TGCAGTGCTATTATCTCTGGGGCCAACGTCCTGACTTTC. Translating it yields CSAIISGANVLTF.

This clonotype was found once. The chain joins TRBV7-2 to TRBJ2-7; D perhaps matches TRBD2 (6 bases). CDR3 length equals 14 residues. Germline V gene lookup returns CDR1 SGHTA and CDR2 FQGNSA. The V end was cut by 5 bases, the J end by 1 base, with 12 bases between. The CDR3 DNA reads as TGTGCCAGCAGCGCAAATCGGGGGTCCTACGAGCAGTACTTC. Residues: CASSANRGSYEQYF. The complete variable domain, with remaining parts taken from reference TRBV7-2 and TRBJ2-7, reads GAGVSQSPSNKVTEKGKDVELRCDPISGHTALYWYRQSLGQGLEFLIYFQGNSAPDKSGLPSDRFSAERTGGSVSTLTIQRTQQEDSAVYLCASSANRGSYEQYFGPGTRLTVT.

This clonotype was seen at least ten times. The junction does not match germline at one end; this may be a read error. The chain is built from TRBV11-2 and TRBJ2-7, with a weak D call TRBD2 (6 bases). This CDR3 contains 13 residues. Germline V CDR1 and CDR2: SGHAT, FQNNGV. The CDR3 sequence is CASSPWTNYGQYF. The CDR3 region has the DNA TGTGCCAGCAGCCCATGGACTAACTACGGGCAGTACTTC. Combining the CDR3 with reference TRBV11-2 and TRBJ2-7 gives the whole variable domain EAGVAQSPRYKIIEKRQSVAFWCNPISGHATLYWYQQILGQGPKLLIQFQNNGVVDDSQLPKDRFSAERLKGVDSTLKIQPAKLEDSAVYLCASSPWTNYGQYFGPGTRLTVT.

In this sample, this clonotype turned up many times. The chain recombines TRBV12-3 or TRBV12-4 with TRBJ2-2; TRBD2 aligns across 14 bases. The CDR3 extends over 17 amino acids. The V and J ends lost 3 bases and 5 bases, in that order; junction bases with no gene match: 5. CDR3 amino acids: CASSFGLAGGRTGELFF. CDR3 sequence (DNA): TGTGCCAGCAGTTTTGGACTAGCGGGGGGCCGGACCGGGGAGCTGTTTTTT.

This clonotype was seen just once. CDR3 loop: CASSPSTDHYEQYF. The CDR3 DNA reads TGTGCCAGCAGCCCATCGACAGACCACTACGAGCAGTACTTC. The chain carries TRBV7-2 and TRBJ2-7; TRBD1 might be the D (5 bases). This CDR3 contains 14 residues. CDR1 and CDR2 from the germline V gene are SGHTA and FQGNSA. V dropped 5 bases and J dropped 3 bases, with 14 bases sitting between them.

The table lists this clonotype with many counts. J is TRBJ1-2 and V is TRBV5-1; 7 bases are shared with TRBD1. The CDR3 totals 13 residues. Germline CDR1 is SGHRS and CDR2 is YFSETQ. The J segment lost 8 bases and the V segment lost 2 bases, leaving 6 bases of the junction unmatched. CDR3 nucleotides: TGCGCCAGCAGCTTCAGGGACAGCGGCGGCTACACCTTC. Amino acids: CASSFRDSGGYTF. The full variable domain, rest sourced from reference TRBV5-1 and TRBJ1-2, is KAGVTQTPRYLIKTRGQQVTLSCSPISGHRSVSWYQQTPGQGLQFLFEYFSETQRNKGNFPGRFSGRQFSNSRSEMNVSTLELGDSALYLCASSFRDSGGYTFGSGTRLTVV.

This clonotype appeared many times. The V call is TRBV6-5, the J call TRBJ1-5, with 9 bases matching TRBD1. CDR1 is MNHEY, CDR2 SVGAGI, per germline. CDR3 size: 16 residues. J lost 6 bases, V lost 2 bases, and 8 bases had no gene match. The CDR3 loop is CASSYLSGTGIQPQHF. CDR3 nucleotides: TGTGCCAGCAGTTACCTTTCAGGGACAGGGATTCAGCCCCAGCATTTT.

This clonotype occurred many times. The J gene is TRBJ2-7, the V gene TRBV11-2; the D gene is possibly TRBD1 (7 bases). The V end lost 0 bases, the J end lost 3 bases, and 21 bases lay between the germline ends. Germline values: CDR1 SGHAT, CDR2 FQNNGV. The CDR3 is 18 amino acids. In DNA, the CDR3 is TGTGCCAGCAGCTTAGATCTGGCTCTAAACAGGGGAGGCTACGAGCAGTACTTC. Translation gives CASSLDLALNRGGYEQYF.

In its sample, this clonotype was seen many times. The rearrangement links TRBV7-8 to TRBJ2-4; TRBD1 matches 8 bases. Trimming removed 0 bases from V and 3 bases from J; junction bases left unmatched: 4. CDR3 size: 16 residues. In germline, CDR1 is SGHVS, CDR2 FQNEAQ. The DNA of the CDR3 is TGTGCCAGCAGCTTAGCGGACAGGGTGCTCAAAAACATTCAGTACTTC. This gives the protein CASSLADRVLKNIQYF.

This rearrangement joins TRBV30 to TRBJ1-1, with TRBD1 matching 7 bases. CDR3 length: 12 residues. The V gene's germline CDR1 is GTSNPN and CDR2 SVGIG (reference sequence). V was pared by 3 bases and J by 11 bases, with 9 bases of the junction left unmatched. In DNA form, the CDR3 reads TGTGCCTGGAGCGAGGGGACAGCCGGGGCTTTCTTT. Residues: CAWSEGTAGAFF.

Comment on this clonotype: Since a much larger clone is just one base distant, this may be a read error. The chain joins TRBV6-1 to TRBJ1-5, with 8 bases lining up with TRBD1. The CDR3 has 14 amino acids. Trimming cost V 6 bases and J 3 bases; bases outside gene matches: 4. CDR1 is MNHNS and CDR2 is SASEGT in the germline V gene. The CDR3 loop is CASRVRGPNQPQHF. DNA of the CDR3: TGTGCCAGCAGGGTCAGGGGGCCCAATCAGCCCCAGCATTTT.

In this sample, this clonotype turned up many times. The CDR3 DNA reads as TGTGCCAGCAGGGACGACAGGTTTATCCGTCCCCAAGAAGAGACCCAGTACTTC. It codes for CASRDDRFIRPQEETQYF. The chain joins TRBV6-2 or TRBV6-3 to TRBJ2-5, with D perhaps matching TRBD1 (6 bases). Trimming stripped 6 bases from V and 3 bases from J, with 26 bases between. CDR3 length equals 18 residues. Per germline, CDR1 MNHEY and CDR2 SVGEGT.